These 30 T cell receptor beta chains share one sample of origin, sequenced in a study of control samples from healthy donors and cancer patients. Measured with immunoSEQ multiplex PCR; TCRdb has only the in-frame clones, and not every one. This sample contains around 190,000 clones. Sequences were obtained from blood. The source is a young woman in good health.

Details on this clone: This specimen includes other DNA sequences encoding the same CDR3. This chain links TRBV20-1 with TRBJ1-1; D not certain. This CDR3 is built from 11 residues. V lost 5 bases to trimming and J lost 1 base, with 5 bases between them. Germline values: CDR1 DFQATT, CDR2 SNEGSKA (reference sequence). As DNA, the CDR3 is TGCAGTGCTCGACAGAACACTGAAGCTTTCTTT. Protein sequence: CSARQNTEAFF.

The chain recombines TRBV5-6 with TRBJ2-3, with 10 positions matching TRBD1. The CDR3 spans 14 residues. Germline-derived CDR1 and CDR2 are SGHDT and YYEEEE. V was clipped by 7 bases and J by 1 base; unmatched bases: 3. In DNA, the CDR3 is TGTGCCAGCGGCGGGACAGGGGGCACAGATACGCAGTATTTT. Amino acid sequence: CASGGTGGTDTQYF.

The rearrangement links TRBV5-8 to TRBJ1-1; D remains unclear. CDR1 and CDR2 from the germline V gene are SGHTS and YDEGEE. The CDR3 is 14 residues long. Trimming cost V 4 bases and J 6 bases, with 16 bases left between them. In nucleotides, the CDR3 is TGTGCCAGCAGCCTCCCCGGACGGGGTCCTGAAGCTTTCTTT. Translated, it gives CASSLPGRGPEAFF.

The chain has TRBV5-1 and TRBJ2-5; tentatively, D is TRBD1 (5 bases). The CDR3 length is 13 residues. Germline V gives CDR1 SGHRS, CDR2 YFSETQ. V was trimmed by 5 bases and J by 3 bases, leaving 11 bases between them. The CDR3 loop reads CASRGALKETQYF. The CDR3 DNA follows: TGCGCCAGCAGAGGGGCCCTAAAAGAGACCCAGTACTTC.

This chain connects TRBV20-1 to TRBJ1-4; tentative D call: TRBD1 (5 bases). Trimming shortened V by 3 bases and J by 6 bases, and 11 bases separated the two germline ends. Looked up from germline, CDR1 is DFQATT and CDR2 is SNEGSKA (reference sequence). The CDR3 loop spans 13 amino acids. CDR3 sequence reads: CSASKGWDEKLFF. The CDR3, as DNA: TGCAGTGCTAGTAAGGGGTGGGATGAAAAACTGTTTTTT.

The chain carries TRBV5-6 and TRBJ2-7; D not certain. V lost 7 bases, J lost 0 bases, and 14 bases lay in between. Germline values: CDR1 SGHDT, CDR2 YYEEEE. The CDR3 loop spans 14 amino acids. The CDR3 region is CASESWAASYEQYF. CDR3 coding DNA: TGTGCCAGCGAATCGTGGGCCGCCTCCTACGAGCAGTACTTC.

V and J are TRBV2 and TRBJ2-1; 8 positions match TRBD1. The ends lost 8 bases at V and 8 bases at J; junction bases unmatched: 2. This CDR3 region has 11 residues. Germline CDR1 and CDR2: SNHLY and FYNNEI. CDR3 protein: CASGQGYEQFF. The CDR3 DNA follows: TGTGCCAGCGGACAGGGCTATGAGCAGTTCTTC.

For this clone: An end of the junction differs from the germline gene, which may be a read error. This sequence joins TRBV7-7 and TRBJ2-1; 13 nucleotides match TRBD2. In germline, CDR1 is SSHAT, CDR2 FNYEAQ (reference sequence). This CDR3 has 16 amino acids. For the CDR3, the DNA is TGTGCTAGCAGCTTAGCATGGACTAGCGGGGGTAGAGAGCAGTTCTTC. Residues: CASSLAWTSGGREQFF. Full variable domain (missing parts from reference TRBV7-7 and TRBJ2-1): GAGVSQSPRYKVTKRGQDVTLRCDPISSHATLYWYQQALGQGPEFLTYFNYEAQPDKSGLPSDRFSAERPEGSISTLTIQRTEQRDSAMYRCASSLAWTSGGREQFFGPGTRLTVL.

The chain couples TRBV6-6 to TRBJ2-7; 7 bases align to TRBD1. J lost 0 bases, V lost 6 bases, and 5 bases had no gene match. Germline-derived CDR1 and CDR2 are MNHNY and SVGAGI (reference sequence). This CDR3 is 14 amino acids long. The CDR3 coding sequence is TGTGCCAGCAGCTGGGGACAGCTCTCCTACGAGCAGTACTTC. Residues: CASSWGQLSYEQYF.

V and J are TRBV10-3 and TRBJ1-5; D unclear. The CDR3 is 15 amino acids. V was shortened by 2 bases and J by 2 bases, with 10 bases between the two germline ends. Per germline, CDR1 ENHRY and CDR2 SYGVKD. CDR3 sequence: CAISEPQRGNQPQHF. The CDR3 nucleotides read TGTGCCATCAGTGAGCCTCAACGGGGCAATCAGCCCCAGCATTTT.

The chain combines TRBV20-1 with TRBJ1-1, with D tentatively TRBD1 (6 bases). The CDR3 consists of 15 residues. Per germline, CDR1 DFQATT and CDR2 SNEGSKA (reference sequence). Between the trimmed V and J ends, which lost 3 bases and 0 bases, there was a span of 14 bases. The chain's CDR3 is CSASDGGALNTEAFF. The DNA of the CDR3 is TGCAGTGCTAGTGACGGGGGGGCTTTGAACACTGAAGCTTTCTTT.

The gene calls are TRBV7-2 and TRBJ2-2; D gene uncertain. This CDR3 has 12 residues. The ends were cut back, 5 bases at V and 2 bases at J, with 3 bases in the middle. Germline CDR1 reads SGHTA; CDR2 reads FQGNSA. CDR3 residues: CASSRNTGELFF. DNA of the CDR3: TGTGCCAGCAGCCGTAACACCGGGGAGCTGTTTTTT.

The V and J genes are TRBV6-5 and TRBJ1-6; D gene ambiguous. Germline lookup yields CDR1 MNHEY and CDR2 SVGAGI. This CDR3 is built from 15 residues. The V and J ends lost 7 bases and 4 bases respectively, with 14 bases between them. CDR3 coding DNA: TGTGCCAGCACCCCGGTGTTAACGTATAATTCACCCCTCCACTTT. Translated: CASTPVLTYNSPLHF.

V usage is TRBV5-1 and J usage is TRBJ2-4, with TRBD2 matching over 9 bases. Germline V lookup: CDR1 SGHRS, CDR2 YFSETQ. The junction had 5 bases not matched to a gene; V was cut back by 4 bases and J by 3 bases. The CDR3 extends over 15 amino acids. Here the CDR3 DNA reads TGCGCCAGCAGCGATAGCGGGGGAAACAAAAACATTCAGTACTTC. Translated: CASSDSGGNKNIQYF.

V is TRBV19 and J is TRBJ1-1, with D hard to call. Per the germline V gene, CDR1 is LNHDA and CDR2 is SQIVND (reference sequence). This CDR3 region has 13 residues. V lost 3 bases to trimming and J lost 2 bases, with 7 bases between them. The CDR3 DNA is TGTGCCAGTAGTATCCTCCTCAACACTGAAGCTTTCTTT. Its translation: CASSILLNTEAFF.

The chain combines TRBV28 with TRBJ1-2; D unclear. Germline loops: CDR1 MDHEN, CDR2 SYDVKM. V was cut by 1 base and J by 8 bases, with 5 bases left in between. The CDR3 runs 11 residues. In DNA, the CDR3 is TGTGCCAGCAGTTTATTTGGCGGCTACACCTTC. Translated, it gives CASSLFGGYTF.

The CDR3: CASSIRSKNQPQHF. The CDR3 DNA reads TGTGCCAGTAGTATACGGAGCAAGAATCAGCCCCAGCATTTT. This sequence joins TRBV19 and TRBJ1-5; D remains ambiguous. Looked up from germline, CDR1 is LNHDA and CDR2 is SQIVND (reference sequence). Deletions cut 2 bases from V and 4 bases from J, with 9 bases between. The CDR3 has 14 amino acids.

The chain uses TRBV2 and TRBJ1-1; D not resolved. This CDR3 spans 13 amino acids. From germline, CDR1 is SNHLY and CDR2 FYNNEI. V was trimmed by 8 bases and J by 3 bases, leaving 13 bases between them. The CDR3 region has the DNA TGTGCCAGCCCGACGCGGAGTTACACTGAAGCTTTCTTT. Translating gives CASPTRSYTEAFF. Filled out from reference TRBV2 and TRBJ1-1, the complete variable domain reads EPEVTQTPSHQVTQMGQEVILRCVPISNHLYFYWYRQILGQKVEFLVSFYNNEISEKSEIFDDQFSVERPDGSNFTLKIRSTKLEDSAMYFCASPTRSYTEAFFGQGTRLTVV.

CDR3 loop: CASSLSVQRGLNEQFF. The CDR3 DNA sequence: TGCGCCAGCAGCTTGTCGGTCCAGCGGGGTCTCAATGAGCAGTTCTTC. The V and J genes are TRBV5-1 and TRBJ2-1; TRBD2 aligns across 7 bases. The CDR3 spans 16 residues. CDR1 is SGHRS, CDR2 YFSETQ, per germline. J gave up 6 bases and V 1 base, and 10 bases lay outside the gene matches.

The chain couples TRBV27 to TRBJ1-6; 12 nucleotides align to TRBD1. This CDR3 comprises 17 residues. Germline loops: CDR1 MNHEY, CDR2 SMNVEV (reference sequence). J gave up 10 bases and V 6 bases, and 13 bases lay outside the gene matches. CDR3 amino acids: CASRGTGGVNPGSPLHF. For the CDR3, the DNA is TGTGCCAGCAGGGGGACAGGGGGCGTCAATCCCGGGTCACCCCTCCACTTT.

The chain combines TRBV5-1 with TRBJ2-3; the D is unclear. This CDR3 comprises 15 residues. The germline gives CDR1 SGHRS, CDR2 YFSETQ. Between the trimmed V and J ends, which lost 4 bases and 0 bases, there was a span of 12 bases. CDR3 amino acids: CASSPNYDSTDTQYF. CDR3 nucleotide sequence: TGCGCCAGCAGCCCGAACTACGACAGCACAGATACGCAGTATTTT.

The CDR3 DNA is TGTGCCAGCAGTCGGACAGGGATGAACACTGAAGCTTTCTTT. Translated, it gives CASSRTGMNTEAFF. V usage is TRBV6-4 and J usage is TRBJ1-1, with TRBD1 matching 8 bases. V lost 5 bases to trimming and J lost 0 bases; unmatched junction nucleotides: 2. Germline V gene sequence: CDR1 MRHNA, CDR2 SNTAGT. There are 14 residues in the CDR3.

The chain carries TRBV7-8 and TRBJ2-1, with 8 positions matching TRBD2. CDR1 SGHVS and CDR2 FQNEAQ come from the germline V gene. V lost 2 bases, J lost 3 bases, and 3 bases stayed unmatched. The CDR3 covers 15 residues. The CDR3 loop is CASSLLAGGYNEQFF. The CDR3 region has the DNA TGTGCCAGCAGCTTACTCGCGGGGGGCTACAATGAGCAGTTCTTC.

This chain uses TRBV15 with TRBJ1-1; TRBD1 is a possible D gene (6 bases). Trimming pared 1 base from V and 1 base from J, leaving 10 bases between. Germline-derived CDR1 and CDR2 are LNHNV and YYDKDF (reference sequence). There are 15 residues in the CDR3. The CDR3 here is CATSRGQVPNTEAFF. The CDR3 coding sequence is TGTGCCACCAGCAGAGGACAGGTCCCGAACACTGAAGCTTTCTTT.

CDR3: CASRHDRVGNSPLHF. In nucleotides, the CDR3 is TGTGCCAGCAGACACGACAGGGTCGGAAATTCACCCCTCCACTTT. J is TRBJ1-6 and V is TRBV6-5, with 7 nucleotides matching TRBD1. V lost 6 bases to trimming and J lost 7 bases; unmatched junction nucleotides: 9. In germline, CDR1 is MNHEY, CDR2 SVGAGI. CDR3 length: 15 residues.

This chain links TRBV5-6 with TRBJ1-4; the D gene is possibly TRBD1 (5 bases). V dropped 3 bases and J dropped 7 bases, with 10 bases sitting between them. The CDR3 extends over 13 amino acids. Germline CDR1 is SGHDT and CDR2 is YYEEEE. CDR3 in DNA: TGTGCCAGCAGCTGGGCTCAGGGTGAAAAACTGTTTTTT. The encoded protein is CASSWAQGEKLFF.

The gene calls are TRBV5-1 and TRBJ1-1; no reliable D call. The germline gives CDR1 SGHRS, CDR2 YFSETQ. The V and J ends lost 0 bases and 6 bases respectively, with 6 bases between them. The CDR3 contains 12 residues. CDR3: CASSLGDAEAFF. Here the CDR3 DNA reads TGCGCCAGCAGCTTGGGAGACGCTGAAGCTTTCTTT.

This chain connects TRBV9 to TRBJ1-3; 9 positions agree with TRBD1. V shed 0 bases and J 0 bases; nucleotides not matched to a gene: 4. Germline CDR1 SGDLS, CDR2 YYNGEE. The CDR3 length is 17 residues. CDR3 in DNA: TGTGCCAGCAGCGTAGGTGGGACAGGGAGCTCTGGAAACACCATATATTTT. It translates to CASSVGGTGSSGNTIYF.

The CDR3 sequence is CASSQVWTSSADTQYF. CDR3 sequence (DNA): TGCGCCAGCAGCCAAGTGTGGACTAGTTCGGCAGATACGCAGTATTTT. The V call is TRBV4-1, the J call TRBJ2-3; 7 nucleotides align to TRBD2. The CDR3 runs to 16 residues. V lost 1 base and J lost 4; bases outside the gene matches: 8. The V gene's germline CDR1 is MGHRA and CDR2 YSYEKL.

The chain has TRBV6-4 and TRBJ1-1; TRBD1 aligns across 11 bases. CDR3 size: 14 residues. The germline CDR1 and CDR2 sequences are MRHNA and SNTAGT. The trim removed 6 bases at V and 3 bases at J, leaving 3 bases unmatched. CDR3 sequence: CASSAGQGDTEAFF. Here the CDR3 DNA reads TGTGCCAGCAGCGCGGGACAGGGGGACACTGAAGCTTTCTTT.